Each of the 16 T cell receptor beta chains below was sequenced from the same sample in a study of cytomegalovirus exposure and HLA in healthy donors. 13 Jbeta primers and 60 Vbeta primers were used for the PCR. The method was immunoSEQ multiplex PCR; TCRdb's version includes in-frame clones alone and lacks a portion of them. The sample shows approximately 42,000 clones, over 70% of them seen only once. Sequencing was performed on PBMCs. Source of these receptors: a man aged 50 to 60 in good health and CMV-seronegative.

This rearrangement joins TRBV19 to TRBJ1-6; TRBD1 matches at 7 bases. J gave up 10 bases and V 6 bases, and 9 bases lay outside the gene matches. Per the germline V gene, CDR1 is LNHDA and CDR2 is SQIVND (reference sequence). There are 14 residues in the CDR3. The CDR3 DNA follows: TGTGCCAGTAGCGGGACAGAGGTACGCTCACCCCTCCACTTT. Its translation: CASSGTEVRSPLHF.

V is TRBV6-1 and J is TRBJ2-1; tentative D call: TRBD1 (6 bases). V was clipped by 6 bases and J by 4 bases, with 10 bases between them. This CDR3 has 13 amino acids. Germline lookup yields CDR1 MNHNS and CDR2 SASEGT. The CDR3 sequence: CASRRDIYNEQFF. CDR3 DNA: TGTGCCAGCAGAAGGGACATATACAATGAGCAGTTCTTC.

The V call is TRBV4-3, the J call TRBJ2-7, with D possibly matching TRBD2 (6 bases). Looked up from germline, CDR1 is LGHNA and CDR2 is YSLEER. Trimming stripped 0 bases from V and 3 bases from J, with 12 bases between. The CDR3 is 15 residues long. The CDR3 DNA sequence: TGCGCCAGCAGCCAAGACCGGGACTTAGGCTACGAGCAGTACTTC. This encodes CASSQDRDLGYEQYF.

V is TRBV13 and J is TRBJ2-3; TRBD1 matches at 10 bases. This CDR3 comprises 16 residues. Germline V gene data show CDR1 as PRHDT and CDR2 as FYEKMQ (reference sequence). The trim removed 8 bases at V and 3 bases at J, leaving 11 bases unmatched. Here the CDR3 reads CASRYSDRGRTDTQYF. The CDR3 DNA reads as TGTGCCAGCCGTTACTCGGACAGGGGGAGGACAGATACGCAGTATTTT. The full variable domain, rest sourced from reference TRBV13 and TRBJ2-3, is AAGVIQSPRHLIKEKRETATLKCYPIPRHDTVYWYQQGPGQDPQFLISFYEKMQSDKGSIPDRFSAQQFSDYHSELNMSSLELGDSALYFCASRYSDRGRTDTQYFGPGTRLTVL.

This clone was observed a handful of times. V usage is TRBV7-2 and J usage is TRBJ2-7, with TRBD2 identical over 7 bases. Trimming at V came to 2 bases and at J to 6 bases, leaving 7 bases not matched to a gene. CDR1 is SGHTA, CDR2 FQGNSA, per germline. The CDR3 has 14 amino acids. The CDR3 region is CASSLRGRAGEQYF. The CDR3 nucleotides are TGTGCCAGCAGCTTAAGAGGGAGGGCCGGCGAGCAGTACTTC.

This chain connects TRBV5-1 to TRBJ1-2; TRBD1 is a possible D gene (5 bases). The germline gives CDR1 SGHRS, CDR2 YFSETQ. Trimming took off 2 bases at V and 3 bases at J, with 8 bases between the two ends. This CDR3 is 13 amino acids long. This CDR3 reads CASSLRGDYGYTF. The DNA of the CDR3 is TGCGCCAGCAGCTTAAGGGGCGACTATGGCTACACCTTC.

The gene calls are TRBV25-1 and TRBJ2-3; D may be TRBD1 (5 bases). CDR3 length: 14 residues. Trimming took off 7 bases at V and 1 base at J, with 12 bases between the two ends. Germline-derived CDR1 and CDR2 are MGHDK and SYGVNS. CDR3 sequence reads: CASTKGSGTDTQYF. The CDR3 region has the DNA TGTGCCAGCACTAAGGGGTCTGGCACAGATACGCAGTATTTT.

V and J are TRBV5-6 and TRBJ1-5, with D perhaps matching TRBD1 (5 bases). This CDR3 has 15 amino acids. Trimming removed 3 bases from V and 4 bases from J, with 14 bases in between. The germline V gene encodes CDR1 SGHDT and CDR2 YYEEEE. The CDR3 nucleotides are TGTGCCAGCAGCTCTTTGGGGGGGTTGAATCAGCCCCAGCATTTT. This sequence encodes CASSSLGGLNQPQHF.

J is TRBJ2-7 and V is TRBV4-1; 13 positions match TRBD2. CDR1 is MGHRA, CDR2 YSYEKL, per germline. This CDR3 is built from 15 residues. With V trimmed by 0 bases and J by 7 bases, 3 bases remained unmatched. As DNA, the CDR3 is TGCGCCAGCAGCCAAGACGGACTAGCGGGAGTTGAGCAGTACTTC. Encoded protein: CASSQDGLAGVEQYF.

This clone was found once. The gene calls are TRBV6-6 and TRBJ1-6, with a weak D call TRBD1 (5 bases). The CDR3 length is 15 residues. Trimming took off 8 bases at V and 2 bases at J, with 13 bases between the two ends. Germline CDR1 reads MNHNY; CDR2 reads SVGAGI (reference sequence). This chain's CDR3 is CASWQGGAYNSPLHF. The CDR3 DNA reads as TGTGCCAGCTGGCAGGGTGGGGCCTATAATTCACCCCTCCACTTT.

The chain employs TRBV4-2 and TRBJ1-5, with a weak D call TRBD1 (6 bases). The V and J ends lost 1 base and 4 bases respectively, with 11 bases between them. This CDR3 spans 15 amino acids. CDR1 LGHNA and CDR2 YNFKEQ come from the germline V gene. In nucleotides, the CDR3 is TGTGCCAGCAGCCAAGCGACAGGCGGAAATCAGCCCCAGCATTTT. Its protein is CASSQATGGNQPQHF.

The CDR3 loop reads CASSQGRGYGYTF. CDR3 nucleotides: TGCGCCAGCAGCCAAGGGAGGGGTTATGGCTACACCTTC. The V and J genes are TRBV4-3 and TRBJ1-2, with a possible D match to TRBD1 (5 bases). Germline lookup yields CDR1 LGHNA and CDR2 YSLEER. The ends were cut back, 1 base at V and 5 bases at J, with 8 bases in the middle. CDR3 length: 13 amino acids.

The V call is TRBV7-8, the J call TRBJ2-5, with 9 bases identical to TRBD1. V gave up 4 bases and J gave up 5 bases; unmatched junction bases: 8. Germline CDR1 and CDR2: SGHVS and FQNEAQ. The CDR3 totals 15 residues. For the CDR3, the DNA is TGTGCCAGCAGCTCCGGACAGGGGTCCTTGGAGACCCAGTACTTC. It is translated as CASSSGQGSLETQYF.

The V gene is TRBV4-3, the J gene TRBJ1-2; D gene uncertain. The CDR3 runs 15 residues. Trimming stripped 0 bases from V and 4 bases from J, with 12 bases between. The germline CDR1 and CDR2 sequences are LGHNA and YSLEER. In DNA, the CDR3 is TGCGCCAGCAGCCAAGAGCGAATTTCCGTCTATGGCTACACCTTC. Its protein is CASSQERISVYGYTF.

The V call is TRBV30, the J call TRBJ2-3; 7 nucleotides match TRBD2. From germline, CDR1 is GTSNPN and CDR2 SVGIG (reference sequence). V was pared by 4 bases and J by 6 bases, with 7 bases of the junction left unmatched. The CDR3 consists of 13 residues. The chain's CDR3 is CAWTSGEGDTQYF. The CDR3 bases are TGTGCCTGGACCTCGGGGGAGGGTGATACGCAGTATTTT.

The chain is built from TRBV15 and TRBJ2-5, with D maybe TRBD2 (7 bases). V was trimmed by 4 bases and J by 5 bases, leaving 14 bases between them. CDR1 is LNHNV, CDR2 YYDKDF, per germline (reference sequence). This CDR3 has 14 residues. The CDR3 reads CATSTRGGAETQYF. The CDR3 DNA follows: TGTGCCACCAGCACCCGAGGGGGGGCTGAGACCCAGTACTTC.